The entry below gives a single T cell receptor (beta chain) sequence along with its context. Its antigen is currently unknown. This sample is drawn from a study of T cell repertoires in cytomegalovirus infection. Study as a whole: TCR beta signatures that were public indicated CMV infection and matching HLA type.

TCRdb re-called the reads with MiXCR, one entry per CDR3 protein. The sample records about 920,000 distinct CDR3 sequences, roughly a third being singletons. This sample comprised cultured CD8+ T cells from PBMCs, obtained from culture after CMV antigen stimulation. This clonotype was obtained from a human donor in good health (CMV status not recorded). Some clones in this sample may be carry-over from other donors' samples.

The CDR3 DNA reads TGCGCCAGCAGCCTACTGGGTCCACCCCTCCACTTT. Translated: CASSLLGPPLHF. The rearrangement links TRBV4-1 to TRBJ1-6; the D is unclear. V was cut by 4 bases and J by 11 bases, with 9 bases left in between. Germline V gene data show CDR1 as MGHRA and CDR2 as YSYEKL. This CDR3 is 12 amino acids long.